The present entry profiles one T cell receptor beta chain with its context. The antigen is not known. The data were obtained in a study of shared clonotypes between healthy human individuals. Whole-study findings and limits: The small donor group covered limited genetic and exposure diversity. Researchers sampled blood only, noting tissue repertoires likely differ.

Each subset's genomic DNA was split evenly across several immunoSEQ plates. Data came from immunoSEQ multiplex PCR; TCRdb stores just in-frame clones and leaves some out. The table has roughly 2.5 million clones, around nine tenths seen once. The ends lost 3 bases at V and 5 bases at J; junction bases unmatched: 8. The CDR3 runs 16 residues. Germline CDR1 MDHEN, CDR2 SYDVKM. This clonotype originated in a man between 18 and 35 years old in good health. The rearrangement uses TRBV28 and TRBJ2-4; 9 bases align to TRBD1. The sample consisted of naive CD4+ T cells sorted from blood. Regarding subset: CD45RA+ positively selected. The CDR3 sequence: CASSFSGQGKENIQYF. The CDR3 bases are TGTGCCAGCAGTTTCTCCGGACAGGGGAAAGAAAACATTCAGTACTTC.